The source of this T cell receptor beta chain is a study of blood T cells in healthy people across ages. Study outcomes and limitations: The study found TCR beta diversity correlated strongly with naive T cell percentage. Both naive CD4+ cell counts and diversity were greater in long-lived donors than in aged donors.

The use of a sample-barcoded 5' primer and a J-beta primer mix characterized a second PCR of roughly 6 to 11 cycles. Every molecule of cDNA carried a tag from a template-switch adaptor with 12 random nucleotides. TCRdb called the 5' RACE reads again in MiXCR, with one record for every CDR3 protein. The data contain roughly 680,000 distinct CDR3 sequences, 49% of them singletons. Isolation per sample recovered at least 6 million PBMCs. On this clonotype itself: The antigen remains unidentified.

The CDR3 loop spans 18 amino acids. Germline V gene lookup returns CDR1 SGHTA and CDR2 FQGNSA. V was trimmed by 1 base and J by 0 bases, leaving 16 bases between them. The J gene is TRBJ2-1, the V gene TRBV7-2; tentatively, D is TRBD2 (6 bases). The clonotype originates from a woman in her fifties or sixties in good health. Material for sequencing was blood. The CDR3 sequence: CASSLGSSGVGSYNEQFF. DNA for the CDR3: TGTGCCAGCAGCTTAGGTAGTAGCGGAGTGGGCTCCTACAATGAGCAGTTCTTC.